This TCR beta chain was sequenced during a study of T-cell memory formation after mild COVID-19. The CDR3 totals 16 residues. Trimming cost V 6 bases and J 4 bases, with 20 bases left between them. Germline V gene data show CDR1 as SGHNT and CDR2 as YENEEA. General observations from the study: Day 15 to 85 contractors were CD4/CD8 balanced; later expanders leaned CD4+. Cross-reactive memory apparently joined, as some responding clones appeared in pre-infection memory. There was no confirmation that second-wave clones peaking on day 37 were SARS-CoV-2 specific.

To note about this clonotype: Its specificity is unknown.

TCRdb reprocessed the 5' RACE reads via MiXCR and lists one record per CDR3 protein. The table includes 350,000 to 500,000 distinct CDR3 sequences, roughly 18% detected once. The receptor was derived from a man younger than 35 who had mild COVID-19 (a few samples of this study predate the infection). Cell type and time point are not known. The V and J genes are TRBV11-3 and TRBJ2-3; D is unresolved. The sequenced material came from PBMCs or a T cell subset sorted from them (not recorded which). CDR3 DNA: TGTGCCAGCAGTTTATCGTACACGCGCGGCGCAGATACGCAGTATTTT. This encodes CASSLSYTRGADTQYF.